A selection of T cell receptor beta chains follows, all from one sample in a study of neurological immune-mediated disorders. TCRdb called the 5' RACE reads again in MiXCR, with one record for every CDR3 protein. The sample includes more than 15,000 distinct CDR3 sequences, around 10% of them seen just once. The source material was CD8+ T cells from blood. The source is a woman in her 50s in good health. Each CDR3 is given with its conserved first and last residue. The D gene is left open where the match is weak. Not all rows give a size; the values are once, few, many and, for expanded clones, a class.

CDR3 protein | CDR3 DNA | J gene | clone size | D gene | V gene
CASSEAAGWSEQFF | TGTGCCAGCAGTGAAGCGGCGGGATGGAGTGAGCAGTTCTTC | TRBJ2-1 | many | - | TRBV6-1
CATTGLSSYGYTF | TGTGCCACCACGGGGCTCTCTTCCTATGGCTACACCTTC | TRBJ1-2 | many | - | TRBV9
CATSDTVGRDRIYNEQFF | TGTGCCACCAGTGATACCGTCGGCCGGGACAGGATCTACAATGAGCAGTTCTTC | TRBJ2-1 | many | TRBD1 | TRBV24-1
CASSRTQQLNYGYTF | TGCGCCAGCAGTAGGACCCAGCAGCTTAACTATGGCTACACCTTC | TRBJ1-2 | many | - | TRBV10-2
CASSQTGGNSYEQYF | TGCGCCAGCAGCCAAACAGGGGGTAACTCCTACGAGCAGTACTTC | TRBJ2-7 | many | TRBD1 | TRBV5-1
CASTPGTPNTGELFF | TGTGCCAGCACGCCCGGGACACCGAACACCGGGGAGCTGTTTTTT | TRBJ2-2 | many | - | TRBV28
CASSLAGGGSRATDTQYF | TGTGCCAGCAGCCTCGCAGGTGGAGGTAGCAGGGCCACAGATACGCAGTATTTT | TRBJ2-3 | many | - | TRBV3-1
CSALPTGWGVYNSPLHF | TGCAGTGCTCTCCCGACAGGGTGGGGGGTTTATAATTCACCCCTCCACTTT | TRBJ1-6 | many | TRBD1 | TRBV20-1
CASSTRTSGSEGTKNIQYF | TGTGCCAGCAGCACGCGGACTAGCGGGAGTGAGGGGACCAAAAACATTCAGTACTTC | TRBJ2-4 | few | TRBD2 | TRBV7-8
CASSLDLGSYNEQFF | TGTGCCAGCAGCCTAGACTTGGGCTCCTACAATGAGCAGTTCTTC | TRBJ2-1 | many | - | TRBV7-3
CSARDAAANTGELFF | TGCAGTGCTAGAGATGCAGCGGCAAACACCGGGGAGCTGTTTTTT | TRBJ2-2 | many | - | TRBV20-1
CSASEGEAFF | TGCAGTGCTAGTGAGGGTGAAGCTTTCTTT | TRBJ1-1 | many | - | TRBV20-1
CASNGGPNTEAFF | TGTGCCAGCAACGGGGGCCCGAACACTGAAGCTTTCTTT | TRBJ1-1 | many | - | TRBV6-5
CASSQALGGGDEQYF | TGCGCCAGCAGCCAAGCACTAGGGGGCGGCGACGAGCAGTACTTC | TRBJ2-7 | many | TRBD1 | TRBV4-1
CASSVEGHGVDEQYF | TGTGCCAGCAGCGTTGAGGGACACGGCGTGGACGAGCAGTACTTC | TRBJ2-7 | many | - | TRBV9
CSARLAGDQFF | TGCAGTGCCAGACTAGCGGGGGATCAGTTCTTC | TRBJ2-1 | many | TRBD2 | TRBV20-1
CASSWTDIQGTQYF | TGCGCCAGCAGCTGGACAGACATTCAGGGGACCCAGTACTTC | TRBJ2-5 | few | - | TRBV5-1
CASSLAGHEQYF | TGCGCCAGCAGCTTGGCGGGGCACGAGCAGTACTTC | TRBJ2-7 | many | - | TRBV5-1
CASSRVGQYNEQFF | TGTGCCAGCAGCCGAGTTGGACAGTACAATGAGCAGTTCTTC | TRBJ2-1 | many | - | TRBV7-9
CASSSQGYEQYF | TGTGCCAGCAGCTCACAGGGTTACGAGCAGTACTTC | TRBJ2-7 | many | - | TRBV13
CASSHGTSSSIQYF | TGCGCCAGCAGCCACGGGACCTCAAGTAGCATTCAGTACTTC | TRBJ2-4 | many | - | TRBV4-1
CASSQDGTSNYEQYF | TGCGCCAGCAGCCAAGATGGGACTAGCAACTACGAGCAGTACTTC | TRBJ2-7 | - | TRBD2 | TRBV4-3
CASSPGVFTEAFF | TGTGCCAGCAGTCCAGGAGTGTTCACTGAAGCTTTCTTT | TRBJ1-1 | many | - | TRBV27
CSARTPGQSNYGYTF | TGCAGTGCTAGAACCCCGGGACAGAGTAACTATGGCTACACCTTC | TRBJ1-2 | many | TRBD1 | TRBV20-1
CASSQDLGTGSTDTQYF | TGCGCCAGCAGCCAAGATCTCGGGACCGGGAGCACAGATACGCAGTATTTT | TRBJ2-3 | few | - | TRBV4-3
CAIRDGRRYEQYF | TGTGCCATCAGGGACGGAAGACGCTACGAGCAGTACTTC | TRBJ2-7 | many | - | TRBV10-3
CSARPMNTGELFF | TGCAGTGCTAGACCCATGAACACCGGGGAGCTGTTTTTT | TRBJ2-2 | few | - | TRBV20-1
CASSLVQGNTEAFF | TGCGCCAGCAGCTTGGTACAGGGGAACACTGAAGCTTTCTTT | TRBJ1-1 | many | - | TRBV5-1
CASSLKGQGWSPLHF | TGTGCCAGCAGTTTAAAGGGACAGGGGTGGTCACCCCTCCACTTT | TRBJ1-6 | many | TRBD1 | TRBV27
CSADSVDSGYEQYF | TGCAGTGCTGACTCGGTCGATAGCGGTTACGAGCAGTACTTC | TRBJ2-7 | many | - | TRBV20-1
CSASSRADYGYTF | TGCAGTGCTAGTAGCAGGGCGGACTATGGCTACACCTTC | TRBJ1-2 | many | - | TRBV20-1
CASGNRGPHNEQFF | TGTGCCAGCGGGAACAGGGGGCCCCACAATGAGCAGTTCTTC | TRBJ2-1 | many | TRBD1 | TRBV14
CASSSGLAIYEQYF | TGTGCCAGCAGTTCAGGACTAGCGATCTACGAGCAGTACTTC | TRBJ2-7 | many | TRBD2 | TRBV27
CATSTTKRNEQFF | TGTGCCACCAGCACGACGAAGAGGAATGAGCAGTTCTTC | TRBJ2-1 | - | - | TRBV15